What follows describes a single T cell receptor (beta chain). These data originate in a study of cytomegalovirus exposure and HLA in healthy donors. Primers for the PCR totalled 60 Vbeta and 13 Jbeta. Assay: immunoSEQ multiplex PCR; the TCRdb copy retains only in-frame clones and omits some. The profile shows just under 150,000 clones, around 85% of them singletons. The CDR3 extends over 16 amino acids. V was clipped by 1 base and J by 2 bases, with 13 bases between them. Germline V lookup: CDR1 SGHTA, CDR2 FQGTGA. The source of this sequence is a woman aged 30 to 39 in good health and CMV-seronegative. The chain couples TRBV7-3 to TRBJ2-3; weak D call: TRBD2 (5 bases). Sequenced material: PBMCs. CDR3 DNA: TGTGCCAGCAGCTTAAATCCAGCGGCTGCCACAGATACGCAGTATTTT. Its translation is CASSLNPAAATDTQYF.